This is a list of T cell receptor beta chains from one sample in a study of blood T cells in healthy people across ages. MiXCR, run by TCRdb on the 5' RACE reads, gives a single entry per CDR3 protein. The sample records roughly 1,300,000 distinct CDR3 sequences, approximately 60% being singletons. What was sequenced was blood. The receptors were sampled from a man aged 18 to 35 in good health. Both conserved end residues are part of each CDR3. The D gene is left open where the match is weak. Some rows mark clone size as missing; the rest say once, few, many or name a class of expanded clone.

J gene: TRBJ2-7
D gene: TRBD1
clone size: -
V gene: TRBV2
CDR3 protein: CASTATGGSYEQYF
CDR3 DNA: TGTGCCAGCACCGCGACAGGGGGGTCCTACGAGCAGTACTTC

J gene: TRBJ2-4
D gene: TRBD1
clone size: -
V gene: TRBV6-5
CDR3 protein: CASSRGPGNIQYF
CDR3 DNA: TGTGCCAGCAGCAGGGGGCCGGGAAACATTCAGTACTTC

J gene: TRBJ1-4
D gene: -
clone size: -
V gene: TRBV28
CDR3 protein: CASSRGRPNEKLFF
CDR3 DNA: TGTGCCAGCAGCCGGGGACGGCCGAATGAAAAACTGTTTTTT

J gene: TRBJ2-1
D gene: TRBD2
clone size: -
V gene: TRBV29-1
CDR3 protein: CSVEGAGTTYTEQFF
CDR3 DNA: TGCAGCGTTGAAGGAGCGGGAACGACATACACTGAGCAGTTCTTC

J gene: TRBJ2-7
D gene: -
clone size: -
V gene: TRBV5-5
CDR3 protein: CASSFDPTYEQYF
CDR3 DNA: TGTGCCAGCAGCTTTGACCCAACCTACGAGCAGTACTTC

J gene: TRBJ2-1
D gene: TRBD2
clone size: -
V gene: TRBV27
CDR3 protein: CASRVAGLNEQFF
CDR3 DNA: TGTGCCAGCAGAGTAGCGGGGTTAAATGAGCAGTTCTTC

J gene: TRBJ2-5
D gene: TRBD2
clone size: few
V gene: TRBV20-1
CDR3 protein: CSARELAGGLIATETQYF
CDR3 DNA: TGCAGTGCTAGAGAACTAGCGGGAGGGCTAATTGCTACGGAGACCCAGTACTTC

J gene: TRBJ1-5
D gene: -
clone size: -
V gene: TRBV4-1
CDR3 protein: CASSLSAHSNQPQHF
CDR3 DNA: TGCGCCAGCAGCCTATCCGCCCATAGCAATCAGCCCCAGCATTTT

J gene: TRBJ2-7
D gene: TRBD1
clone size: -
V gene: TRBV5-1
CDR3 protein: CASSFPTGGAEQYF
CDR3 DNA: TGCGCCAGCAGCTTCCCGACAGGGGGAGCCGAGCAGTACTTC

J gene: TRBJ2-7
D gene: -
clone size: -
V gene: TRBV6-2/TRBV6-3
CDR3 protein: CASSYYANGPPYEQYF
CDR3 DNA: TGTGCCAGCAGTTACTACGCGAACGGGCCACCGTACGAGCAGTACTTC

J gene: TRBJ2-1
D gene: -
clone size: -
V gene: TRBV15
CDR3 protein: CATRDFSYNEQFF
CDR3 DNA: TGTGCCACCAGAGACTTTTCTTACAATGAGCAGTTCTTC

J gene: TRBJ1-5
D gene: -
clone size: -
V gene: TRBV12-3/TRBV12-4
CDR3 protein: CASSLRVYSNQPQHF
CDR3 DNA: TGTGCCAGCAGTCTAAGGGTCTATAGCAATCAGCCCCAGCATTTT

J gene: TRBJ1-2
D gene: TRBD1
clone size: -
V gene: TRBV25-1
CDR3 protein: CASSAGQAHYGYTF
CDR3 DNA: TGTGCCAGCAGTGCGGGACAGGCCCACTATGGCTACACCTTC

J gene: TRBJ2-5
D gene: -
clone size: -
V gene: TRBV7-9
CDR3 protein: CASSSVGGWVTQYF
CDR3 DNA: TGTGCCAGCAGCTCCGTGGGCGGCTGGGTGACCCAGTACTTC

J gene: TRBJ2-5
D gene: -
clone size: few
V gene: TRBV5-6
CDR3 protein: CASSLSFEGVSQETQYF
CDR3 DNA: TGTGCCAGCAGCTTGTCGTTTGAAGGGGTGTCCCAAGAGACCCAGTACTTC

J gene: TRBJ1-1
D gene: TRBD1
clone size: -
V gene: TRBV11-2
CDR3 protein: CASSFGTGEGPNTEAFF
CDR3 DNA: TGTGCCAGCAGCTTTGGGACAGGGGAAGGCCCTAACACTGAAGCTTTCTTT

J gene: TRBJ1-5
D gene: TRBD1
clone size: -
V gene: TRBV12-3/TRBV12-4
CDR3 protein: CASSGDREVNQPQHF
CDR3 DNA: TGTGCCAGCAGTGGGGACAGGGAAGTCAATCAGCCCCAGCATTTT

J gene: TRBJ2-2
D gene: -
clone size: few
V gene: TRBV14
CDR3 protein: CASSHPAGHTGELFF
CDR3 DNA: TGTGCCAGCAGCCACCCCGCGGGACACACCGGGGAGCTGTTTTTT

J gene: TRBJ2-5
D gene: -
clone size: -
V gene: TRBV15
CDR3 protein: CATSFFPGVLQETQYF
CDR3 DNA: TGTGCCACCAGCTTCTTCCCGGGGGTCCTCCAAGAGACCCAGTACTTC

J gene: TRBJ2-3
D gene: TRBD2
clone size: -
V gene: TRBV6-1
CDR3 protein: CASSETSGGVDTQYF
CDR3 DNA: TGTGCCAGCAGTGAAACATCGGGGGGGGTTGATACGCAGTATTTT

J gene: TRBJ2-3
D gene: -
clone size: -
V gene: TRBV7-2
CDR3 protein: CASSLGLPESRQYF
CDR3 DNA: TGTGCCAGCAGCCTGGGACTTCCCGAGAGTAGGCAGTATTTT

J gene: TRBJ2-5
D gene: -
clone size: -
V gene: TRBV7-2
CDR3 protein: CASSLGRQNQETQYF
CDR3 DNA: TGTGCCAGCAGCTTAGGCCGGCAGAATCAAGAGACCCAGTACTTC

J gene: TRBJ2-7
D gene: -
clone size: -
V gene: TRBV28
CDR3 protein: CASSDGQNGYEQNF
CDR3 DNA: TGTGCCAGCAGTGACGGACAGAATGGCTACGAGCAGAACTTC

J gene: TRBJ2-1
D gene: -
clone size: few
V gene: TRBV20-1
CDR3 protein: CSARSSGYNEQFF
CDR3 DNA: TGCAGTGCTAGGTCCAGCGGATACAATGAGCAGTTCTTC

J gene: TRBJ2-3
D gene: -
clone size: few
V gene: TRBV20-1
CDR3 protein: CSARDRSRWDTQYF
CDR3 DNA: TGCAGTGCTAGAGATCGGAGTAGGTGGGATACGCAGTATTTT

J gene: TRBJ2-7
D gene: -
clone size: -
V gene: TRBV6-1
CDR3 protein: CAAVGGPNEQYF
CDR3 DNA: TGTGCTGCAGTGGGGGGACCGAACGAGCAGTACTTC

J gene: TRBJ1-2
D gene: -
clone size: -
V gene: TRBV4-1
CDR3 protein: CASSQVPGEVYAYTF
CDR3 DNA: TGCGCCAGCAGCCAAGTCCCAGGGGAAGTCTATGCCTACACCTTC

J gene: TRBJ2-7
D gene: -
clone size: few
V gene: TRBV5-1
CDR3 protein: CASSRPKYEEQYF
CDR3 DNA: TGCGCCAGCAGCCGCCCCAAATACGAGGAGCAGTACTTC

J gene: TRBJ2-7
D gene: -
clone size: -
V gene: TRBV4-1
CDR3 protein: CASSQGGGTAPPYEQYF
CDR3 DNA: TGCGCCAGCAGCCAAGGAGGTGGAACAGCCCCTCCCTACGAGCAGTACTTC

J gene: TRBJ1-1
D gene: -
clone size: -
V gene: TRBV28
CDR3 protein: CASSFRRGYTEAFF
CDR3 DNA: TGTGCCAGCAGTTTCCGCCGGGGGTACACTGAAGCTTTCTTT

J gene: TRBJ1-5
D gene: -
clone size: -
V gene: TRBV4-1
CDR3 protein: CASSLNPGGAINQPQHF
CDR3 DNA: TGCGCCAGCAGCCTAAACCCCGGGGGGGCGATCAATCAGCCCCAGCATTTT

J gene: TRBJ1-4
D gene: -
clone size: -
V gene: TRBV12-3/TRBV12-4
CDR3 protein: CASSTRRVGTVGLEKLFF
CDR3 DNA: TGTGCCAGCAGTACCCGTAGAGTCGGGACGGTCGGATTAGAAAAACTGTTTTTT

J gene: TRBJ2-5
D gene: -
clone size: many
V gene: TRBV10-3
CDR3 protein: CALIRVFQETQYF
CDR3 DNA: TGTGCCCTCATCCGAGTTTTCCAAGAGACCCAGTACTTC

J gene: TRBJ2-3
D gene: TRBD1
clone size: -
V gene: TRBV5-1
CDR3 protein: CASSLRRQGTSTDTQYF
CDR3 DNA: TGCGCCAGCAGCTTGAGACGACAGGGGACCTCCACAGATACGCAGTATTTT

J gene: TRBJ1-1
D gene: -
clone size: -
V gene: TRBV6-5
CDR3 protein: CASSDSIGKWDFF
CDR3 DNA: TGTGCCAGCAGTGACTCGATCGGAAAATGGGATTTCTTT

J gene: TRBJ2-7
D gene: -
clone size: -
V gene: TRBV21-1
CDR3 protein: CASIRVEQFYSYEQYF
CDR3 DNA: TGTGCCAGCATTCGGGTCGAACAGTTTTATTCCTACGAGCAGTACTTC

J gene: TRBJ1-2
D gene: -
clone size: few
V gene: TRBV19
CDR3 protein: CASSLIHTQAGHYTF
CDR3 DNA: TGTGCCAGTAGTCTAATCCATACTCAAGCGGGTCACTACACCTTC

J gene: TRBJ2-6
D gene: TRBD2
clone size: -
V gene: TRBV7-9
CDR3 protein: CASSLEGLGRQAGANVLTF
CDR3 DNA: TGTGCCAGCAGTTTAGAGGGACTAGGAAGGCAAGCTGGGGCCAACGTCCTGACTTTC

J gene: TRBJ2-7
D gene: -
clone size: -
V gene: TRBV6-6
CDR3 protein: CASRIGGDEQYF
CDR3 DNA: TGTGCCAGCAGGATCGGGGGCGACGAGCAGTACTTC

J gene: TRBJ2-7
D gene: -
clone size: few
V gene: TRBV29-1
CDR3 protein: CSVRISGSYEQYF
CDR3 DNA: TGCAGCGTTCGTATTAGCGGCTCCTACGAGCAGTACTTC

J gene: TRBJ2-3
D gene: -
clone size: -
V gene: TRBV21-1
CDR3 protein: CASSQRGPESTDTQYF
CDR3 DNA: TGTGCCAGCAGTCAAAGAGGTCCGGAGAGCACAGATACGCAGTATTTT